Listed below are T cell receptor beta chains from one sample, sequenced in a study of T cell changes during pregnancy in multiple sclerosis. The method was immunoSEQ multiplex PCR; TCRdb's version includes in-frame clones alone and lacks a portion of them. Of 85,000 to 100,000 clones detected, over 80% appear once; the ten largest clones hold around 2%. Here the sequenced sample was peripheral blood, taken after pregnancy. All receptors derive from a female donor with multiple sclerosis, enrolled in a pregnancy study. The CDR3 runs from the conserved cysteine through the conserved F or W. D genes are given only for firm matches. Clone size is given for some rows only: seen once, a few or many times, or a class if the clone is expanded.

J | V | length | size | D | CDR3 | DNA
TRBJ1-2 | TRBV27 | 17 | NA | TRBD1 | CASSFRPGQGFPYGYTF | TGTGCCAGCAGTTTTAGGCCTGGACAGGGCTTCCCTTATGGCTACACCTTC
TRBJ2-3 | TRBV5-1 | 15 | NA | NA | CASSLGLDGTDTQYF | TGCGCCAGCAGCTTGGGTCTAGATGGCACAGATACGCAGTATTTT
TRBJ1-6 | TRBV7-9 | 17 | NA | NA | CASSSGVGAYDNSPLHF | TGTGCCAGCAGCTCGGGCGTAGGGGCTTACGATAATTCACCCCTCCACTTT
TRBJ1-2 | TRBV5-1 | 14 | NA | NA | CASSLGAQRYGYTF | TGCGCCAGCAGCTTGGGGGCCCAGAGATATGGCTACACCTTC
TRBJ1-1 | TRBV7-9 | 14 | NA | TRBD1 | CASSLDRGYTEAFF | TGTGCCAGCAGCTTAGACAGGGGTTACACTGAAGCTTTCTTT
TRBJ2-6 | TRBV7-9 | 17 | NA | NA | CASSLGALISGANVLTF | TGTGCCAGCAGCTTAGGTGCTCTAATCTCTGGGGCCAACGTCCTGACTTTC
TRBJ2-2 | TRBV29-1 | 17 | NA | TRBD2 | CSVSLGGSGGLAGELFF | TGCAGCGTTTCCCTCGGGGGGTCGGGGGGGCTTGCCGGGGAGCTGTTTTTT
TRBJ2-1 | TRBV7-9 | 17 | NA | TRBD1 | CASSLGRAGTVHNEQFF | TGTGCCAGCAGCTTGGGTCGGGCAGGGACAGTACACAATGAGCAGTTCTTC
TRBJ2-7 | TRBV5-1 | 15 | once | TRBD2 | CASSPGGGRESEQYF | TGCGCCAGCAGCCCGGGAGGGGGGCGAGAAAGCGAGCAGTACTTC
TRBJ1-1 | TRBV29-1 | 14 | NA | NA | CSVVSRLLDTEAFF | TGCAGCGTTGTTAGCCGTTTGTTGGACACTGAAGCTTTCTTT
TRBJ2-5 | TRBV2 | 13 | NA | NA | CACRLLTDKTQYF | TGTGCCTGCAGGTTGTTAACCGACAAGACCCAGTACTTC
TRBJ1-5 | TRBV7-6 | 14 | once | NA | CASSLFDSGQPQHF | TGTGCCAGCAGCTTATTCGACAGTGGTCAGCCCCAGCATTTT
TRBJ2-7 | TRBV4-1 | 13 | NA | NA | CASSQEGRGEQYF | TGCGCCAGCAGCCAAGAGGGAAGGGGAGAGCAGTACTTC
TRBJ1-3 | TRBV6-6 | 13 | NA | NA | CASRTASGNTIYF | TGTGCCAGCCGGACAGCCTCTGGAAACACCATATATTTT
TRBJ1-2 | TRBV5-1 | 15 | NA | NA | CASSLGRGKEDGYTF | TGCGCCAGCAGCTTGGGGAGGGGCAAGGAGGATGGCTACACCTTC
TRBJ1-2 | TRBV19 | 15 | NA | TRBD1 | CASSPAGTGLYGYTF | TGTGCCAGTAGTCCCGCCGGGACAGGCCTCTATGGCTACACCTTC
TRBJ2-7 | TRBV6-1 | 14 | NA | NA | CASSGGGVAYEQYF | TGTGCCAGCAGTGGAGGCGGGGTCGCCTACGAGCAGTACTTC
TRBJ2-2 | TRBV18 | 14 | NA | NA | CASSGRSEAGELFF | TGTGCCAGCTCAGGCCGATCGGAGGCCGGGGAGCTGTTTTTT
TRBJ1-2 | TRBV6-5 | 16 | NA | NA | CASSYRRTAVTYGYTF | TGTGCCAGCAGTTACCGACGGACAGCCGTCACCTATGGCTACACCTTC
TRBJ1-1 | TRBV4-2 | 18 | NA | TRBD1 | CASSQDKIGDRGSTEAFF | TGTGCCAGCAGCCAAGATAAGATTGGGGACAGGGGTTCCACTGAAGCTTTCTTT
TRBJ1-2 | TRBV4-2 | 15 | many | NA | CASSQDAGQNYGYTF | TGTGCCAGCAGCCAAGATGCAGGGCAAAACTATGGCTACACCTTC
TRBJ1-6 | TRBV2 | 15 | NA | NA | CASSLQGGGNSPLHF | TGTGCCAGCAGTCTACAGGGTGGCGGTAATTCACCCCTCCACTTT
TRBJ2-7 | TRBV2 | 15 | NA | NA | CASSEFSRNSYEQYF | TGTGCCAGCAGTGAATTCTCTCGTAACTCCTACGAGCAGTACTTC
TRBJ1-6 | TRBV7-2 | 16 | NA | TRBD1 | CASSQQGAENNSPLHF | TGTGCCAGCAGCCAACAGGGGGCCGAAAATAATTCACCCCTCCACTTT
TRBJ2-3 | TRBV7-7 | 15 | NA | TRBD2 | CASSRGLAGADTQYF | TGTGCCAGCAGCCGGGGACTAGCGGGAGCCGATACGCAGTATTTT
TRBJ1-1 | TRBV4-3 | 17 | NA | TRBD1 | CASSQDRRGQGTQRAFF | TGCGCCAGCAGCCAAGATAGGAGGGGGCAAGGGACCCAGAGAGCTTTCTTT
TRBJ2-1 | TRBV5-6 | 16 | NA | TRBD2 | CASSLVTSGFINEQFF | TGTGCCAGCAGCTTGGTGACTAGCGGGTTTATCAATGAGCAGTTCTTC
TRBJ2-5 | TRBV11-1 | 16 | NA | TRBD2 | CASSYGEGRVQETQYF | TGTGCCAGCAGCTATGGGGAGGGGCGAGTCCAAGAGACCCAGTACTTC
TRBJ2-1 | TRBV19 | 14 | NA | NA | CASSIGAGLWEQFF | TGTGCCAGTAGTATTGGGGCAGGGTTATGGGAGCAGTTCTTC
TRBJ1-2 | TRBV5-1 | 17 | NA | TRBD1 | CASSLGGGTAIYYGYTF | TGCGCCAGCAGCCTGGGAGGAGGGACAGCAATTTACTATGGCTACACCTTC
TRBJ1-1 | TRBV30 | 14 | NA | TRBD1 | CAWSAPTGTGEAFF | TGTGCCTGGAGTGCCCCCACCGGGACAGGGGAAGCTTTCTTT